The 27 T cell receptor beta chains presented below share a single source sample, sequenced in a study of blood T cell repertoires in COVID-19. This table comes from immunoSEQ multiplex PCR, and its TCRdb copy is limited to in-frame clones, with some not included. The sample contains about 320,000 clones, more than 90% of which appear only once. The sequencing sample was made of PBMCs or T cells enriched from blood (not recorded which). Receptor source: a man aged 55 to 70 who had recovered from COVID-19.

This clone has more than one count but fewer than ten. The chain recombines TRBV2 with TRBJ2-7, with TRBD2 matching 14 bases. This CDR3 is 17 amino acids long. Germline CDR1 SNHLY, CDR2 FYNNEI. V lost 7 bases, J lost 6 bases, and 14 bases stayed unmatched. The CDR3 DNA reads TGTGCCAGCAAGGGGGGGACGGGGACTAGCGGGAGTCCCGAGCAGTACTTC. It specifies CASKGGTGTSGSPEQYF.

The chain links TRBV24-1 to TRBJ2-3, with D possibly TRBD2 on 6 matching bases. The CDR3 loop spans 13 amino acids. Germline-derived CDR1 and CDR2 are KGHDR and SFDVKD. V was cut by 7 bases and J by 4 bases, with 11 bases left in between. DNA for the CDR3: TGTGCCACCAGCCGCGGGATGTCAGATACGCAGTATTTT. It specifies CATSRGMSDTQYF.

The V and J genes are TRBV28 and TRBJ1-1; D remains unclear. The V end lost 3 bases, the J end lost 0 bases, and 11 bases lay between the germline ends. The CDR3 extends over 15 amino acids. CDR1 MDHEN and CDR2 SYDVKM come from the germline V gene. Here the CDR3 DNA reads TGTGCCAGCAGTTTTGGCGGGCCCCTGAACACTGAAGCTTTCTTT. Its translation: CASSFGGPLNTEAFF.

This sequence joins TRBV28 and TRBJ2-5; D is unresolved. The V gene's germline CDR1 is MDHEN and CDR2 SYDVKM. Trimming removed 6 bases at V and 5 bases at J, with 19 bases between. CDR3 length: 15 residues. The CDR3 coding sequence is TGTGCCAGCAGAGACGAGCGACTGGTCGGGGAGACCCAGTACTTC. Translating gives CASRDERLVGETQYF.

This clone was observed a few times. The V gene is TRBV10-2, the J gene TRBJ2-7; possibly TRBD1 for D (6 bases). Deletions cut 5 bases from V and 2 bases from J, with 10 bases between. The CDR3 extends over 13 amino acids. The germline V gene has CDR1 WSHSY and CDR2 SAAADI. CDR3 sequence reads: CASSRTETYEQYF. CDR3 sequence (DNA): TGCGCCAGCAGTAGGACAGAAACCTACGAGCAGTACTTC.

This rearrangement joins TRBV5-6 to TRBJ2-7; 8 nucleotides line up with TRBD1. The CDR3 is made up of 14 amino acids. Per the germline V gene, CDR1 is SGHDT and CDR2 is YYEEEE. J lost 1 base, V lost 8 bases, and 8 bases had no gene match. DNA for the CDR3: TGTGCCAGTAAGACCGGGACAGGTTCCTACGAGCAGTACTTC. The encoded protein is CASKTGTGSYEQYF. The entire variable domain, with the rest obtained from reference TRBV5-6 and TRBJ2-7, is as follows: DAGVTQSPTHLIKTRGQQVTLRCSPKSGHDTVSWYQQALGQGPQFIFQYYEEEERQRGNFPDRFSGHQFPNYSSELNVNALLLGDSALYLCASKTGTGSYEQYFGPGTRLTVT.

CDR3 loop: CASRGTVTSPLHF. CDR3 bases: TGTGCCAGCAGAGGGACAGTAACCTCACCCCTCCACTTT. This sequence joins TRBV6-5 and TRBJ1-6, with TRBD1 identical over 7 bases. There are 13 residues in the CDR3. Looked up from germline, CDR1 is MNHEY and CDR2 is SVGAGI. V was clipped by 6 bases and J by 10 bases; unmatched bases: 6.

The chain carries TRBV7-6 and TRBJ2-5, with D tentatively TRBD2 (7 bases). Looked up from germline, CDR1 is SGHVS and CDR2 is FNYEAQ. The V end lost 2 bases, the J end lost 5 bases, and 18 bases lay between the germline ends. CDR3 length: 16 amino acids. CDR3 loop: CASSLTGWGGLETQYF. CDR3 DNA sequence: TGTGCCAGCAGCTTAACAGGGTGGGGGGGCCTCGAGACCCAGTACTTC.

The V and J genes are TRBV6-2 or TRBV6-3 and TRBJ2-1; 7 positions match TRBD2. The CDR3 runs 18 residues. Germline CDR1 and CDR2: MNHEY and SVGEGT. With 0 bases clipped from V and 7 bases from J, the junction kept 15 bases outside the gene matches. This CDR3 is CASSYSISGGSGGNEQFF. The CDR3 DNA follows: TGTGCCAGCAGTTACTCGATTTCGGGCGGGTCCGGGGGGAATGAGCAGTTCTTC.

As DNA, the CDR3 is TGTGCCAGCAGCCCATTAAACCAGGGGGTCTCGGCCCAAGAGACCCAGTACTTC. This encodes CASSPLNQGVSAQETQYF. The chain joins TRBV3-1 (or the pseudogene TRBV3-2) to TRBJ2-5, with 7 nucleotides matching TRBD1. Trimming at V came to 4 bases and at J to 1 base, leaving 15 bases not matched to a gene. The CDR3 consists of 18 residues. Germline V gene data show CDR1 as LGHDT and CDR2 as YNNKEL (reference sequence).

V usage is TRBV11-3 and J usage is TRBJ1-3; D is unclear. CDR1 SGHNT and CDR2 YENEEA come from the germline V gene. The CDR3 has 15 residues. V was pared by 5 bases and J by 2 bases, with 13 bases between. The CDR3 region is CASSPTARPGNTIYF. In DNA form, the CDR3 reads TGTGCCAGCAGCCCGACGGCTAGGCCTGGAAACACCATATATTTT.

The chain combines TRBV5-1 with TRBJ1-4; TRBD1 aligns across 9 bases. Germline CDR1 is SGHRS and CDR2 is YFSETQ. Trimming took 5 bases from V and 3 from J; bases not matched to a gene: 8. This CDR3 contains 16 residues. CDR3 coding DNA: TGCGCCAGCAGAGCCGGGACAGGGTCGGCTAATGAAAAACTGTTTTTT. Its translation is CASRAGTGSANEKLFF. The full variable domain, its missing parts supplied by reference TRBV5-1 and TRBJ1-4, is KAGVTQTPRYLIKTRGQQVTLSCSPISGHRSVSWYQQTPGQGLQFLFEYFSETQRNKGNFPGRFSGRQFSNSRSEMNVSTLELGDSALYLCASRAGTGSANEKLFFGSGTQLSVL.

Written as DNA, the CDR3 is TGTGCCAGCTCACAGAGGGACAGGATATATGGCTACACCTTC. Residues: CASSQRDRIYGYTF. The V call is TRBV18, the J call TRBJ1-2, with TRBD1 identical over 8 bases. The V and J ends lost 4 bases and 5 bases, in that order; junction bases with no gene match: 6. Germline CDR1 KGHSH, CDR2 LQKENI. This CDR3 is built from 14 residues. Full variable domain (remainder filled in from reference TRBV18 and TRBJ1-2): NAGVMQNPRHLVRRRGQEARLRCSPMKGHSHVYWYRQLPEEGLKFMVYLQKENIIDESGMPKERFSAEFPKEGPSILRIQQVVRGDSAAYFCASSQRDRIYGYTFGSGTRLTVV.

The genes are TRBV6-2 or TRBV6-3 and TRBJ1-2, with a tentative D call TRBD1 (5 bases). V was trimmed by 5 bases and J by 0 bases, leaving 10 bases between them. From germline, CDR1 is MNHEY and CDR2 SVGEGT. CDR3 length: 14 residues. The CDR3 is CASSTGITNYGYTF. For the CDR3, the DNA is TGTGCCAGCAGTACAGGAATTACTAACTATGGCTACACCTTC.

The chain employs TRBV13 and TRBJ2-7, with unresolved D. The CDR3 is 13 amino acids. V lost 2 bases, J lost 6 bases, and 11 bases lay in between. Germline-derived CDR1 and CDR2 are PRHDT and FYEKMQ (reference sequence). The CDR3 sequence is CASSLSLRAEQYF. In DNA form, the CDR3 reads TGTGCCAGCAGCTTAAGCCTGCGTGCCGAGCAGTACTTC.

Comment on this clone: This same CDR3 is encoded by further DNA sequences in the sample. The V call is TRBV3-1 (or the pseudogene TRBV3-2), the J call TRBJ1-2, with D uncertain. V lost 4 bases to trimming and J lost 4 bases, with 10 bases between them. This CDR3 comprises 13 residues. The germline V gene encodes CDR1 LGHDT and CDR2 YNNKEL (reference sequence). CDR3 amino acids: CASSPRGGYGYTF. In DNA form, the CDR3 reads TGTGCCAGCAGCCCTAGAGGTGGCTATGGCTACACCTTC.

This CDR3 is CASKSWSPLNEKLFF. CDR3 coding DNA: TGTGCCAGCAAGTCCTGGTCGCCACTTAATGAAAAACTGTTTTTT. This chain uses TRBV27 with TRBJ1-4; D gene uncertain. CDR1 is MNHEY and CDR2 is SMNVEV in the germline V gene (reference sequence). The CDR3 has 15 amino acids. V was pared by 7 bases and J by 4 bases, with 16 bases between.

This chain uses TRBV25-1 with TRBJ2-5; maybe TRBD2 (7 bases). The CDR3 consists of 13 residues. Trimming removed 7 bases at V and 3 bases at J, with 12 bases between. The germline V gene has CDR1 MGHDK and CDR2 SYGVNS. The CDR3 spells CASTEGGEETQYF. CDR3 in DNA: TGTGCCAGCACTGAGGGGGGGGAAGAGACCCAGTACTTC.

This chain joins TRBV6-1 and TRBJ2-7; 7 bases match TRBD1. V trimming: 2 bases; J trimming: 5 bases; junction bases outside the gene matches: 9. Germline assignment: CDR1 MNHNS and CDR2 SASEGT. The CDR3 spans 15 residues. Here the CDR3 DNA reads TGTGCCAGCAGTGAATTCACAGGGGCAGAGGACGAGCAGTACTTC. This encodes CASSEFTGAEDEQYF.

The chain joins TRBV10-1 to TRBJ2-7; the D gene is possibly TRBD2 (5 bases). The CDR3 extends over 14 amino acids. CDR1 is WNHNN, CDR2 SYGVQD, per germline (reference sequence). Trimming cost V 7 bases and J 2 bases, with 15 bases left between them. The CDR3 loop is CASMKGSPPYEQYF. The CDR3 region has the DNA TGCGCCAGCATGAAAGGGAGCCCCCCCTACGAGCAGTACTTC.

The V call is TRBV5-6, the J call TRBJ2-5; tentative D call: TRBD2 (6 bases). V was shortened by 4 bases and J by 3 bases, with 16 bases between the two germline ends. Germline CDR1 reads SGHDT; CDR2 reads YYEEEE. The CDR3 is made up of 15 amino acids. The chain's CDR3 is CASSHTRRDKETQYF. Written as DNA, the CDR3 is TGTGCCAGCAGCCATACACGGCGGGATAAAGAGACCCAGTACTTC.

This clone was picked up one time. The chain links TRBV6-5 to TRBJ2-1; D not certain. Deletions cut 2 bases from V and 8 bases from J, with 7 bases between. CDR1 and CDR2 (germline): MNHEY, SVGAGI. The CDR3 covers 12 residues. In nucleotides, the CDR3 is TGTGCCAGCAGTTACATCGGGTATGAGCAGTTCTTC. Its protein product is CASSYIGYEQFF.

The CDR3 bases are TGCAGCGTTGAAGAACCAGGCAGCCCCGCTTTCTTT. Its protein is CSVEEPGSPAFF. This chain uses TRBV29-1 with TRBJ1-1; D ambiguous. Germline CDR1 reads SQVTM; CDR2 reads ANQGSEA. The CDR3 extends over 12 amino acids. V was pared by 0 bases and J by 11 bases, with 13 bases between.

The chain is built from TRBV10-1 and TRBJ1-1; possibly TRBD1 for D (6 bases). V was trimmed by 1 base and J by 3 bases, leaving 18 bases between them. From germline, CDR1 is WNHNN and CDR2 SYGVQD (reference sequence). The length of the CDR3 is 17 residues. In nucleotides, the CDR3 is TGCGCCAGCAGTGAGTTTTCCAGGGGTATTAGGCACACTGAAGCTTTCTTT. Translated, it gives CASSEFSRGIRHTEAFF.

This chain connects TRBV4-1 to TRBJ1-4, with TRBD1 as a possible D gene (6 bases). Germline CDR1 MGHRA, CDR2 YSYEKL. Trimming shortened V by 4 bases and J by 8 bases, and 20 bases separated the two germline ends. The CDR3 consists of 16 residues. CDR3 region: CASSPSGSGGWEKLFF. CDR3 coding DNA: TGCGCCAGCAGCCCTAGCGGGTCGGGGGGCTGGGAAAAACTGTTTTTT.

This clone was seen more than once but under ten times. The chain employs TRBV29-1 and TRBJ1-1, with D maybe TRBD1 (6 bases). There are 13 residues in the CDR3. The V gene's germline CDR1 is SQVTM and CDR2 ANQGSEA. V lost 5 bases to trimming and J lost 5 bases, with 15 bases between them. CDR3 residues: CSVPMGGRTEAFF. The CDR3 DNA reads TGCAGCGTTCCGATGGGGGGGCGAACTGAAGCTTTCTTT.

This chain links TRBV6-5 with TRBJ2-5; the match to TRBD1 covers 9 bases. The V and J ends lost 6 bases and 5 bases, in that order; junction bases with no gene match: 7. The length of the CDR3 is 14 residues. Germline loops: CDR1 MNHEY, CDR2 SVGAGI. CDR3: CASSRDRAAETQYF. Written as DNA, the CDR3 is TGTGCCAGCAGCCGGGACAGGGCGGCCGAGACCCAGTACTTC.